This TCR beta chain was captured by sequencing in a study of OX40 agonist ivuxolimab in advanced cancers. For the study at large: Those enrolled were 80% to 85% male, with a mean age of approximately 60 years and ages from 23 to 79. Overall study findings and caveats: Nonresponders, in some cases, also had low normalized T-cell clonal expansion. In the 0.1 to 3.0 mg/kg range, CD4+ and CD8+ blood T cells had expanded clonally by week 6.

The repertoire was sequenced with immunoSEQ multiplex PCR; TCRdb's copy has only in-frame clones and lacks some. The sample contains about 100,000 clones, 90% of which appear only once. Germline assignment: CDR1 MDHEN and CDR2 SYDVKM. The CDR3 spans 13 residues. The V end lost 5 bases, the J end lost 6 bases, and 11 bases lay between the germline ends. Note on this clone: The target antigen is unknown.

The TCR originated in an adult with an advanced solid tumor such as melanoma, head and neck, liver or kidney cancer. This material consisted of CD4+ or CD8+ T cells sorted from blood, taken in a trial of the OX40 agonist ivuxolimab. The chain has TRBV28 and TRBJ1-5; weak D call: TRBD1 (5 bases). CDR3 DNA sequence: TGTGCCAGCAGTCCGGACATAAGTCAGCCCCAGCATTTT. It is translated as CASSPDISQPQHF.